This TCR beta chain came from a study of blood T cell repertoires in COVID-19. The overall study: Sites across the United States, Italy and Spain contributed samples from acute and convalescent COVID-19.

Source study methods: For nucleated cells, counts were estimated from reference gene primer amplification. TCRdb keeps only in-frame clones here, not all; method: immunoSEQ multiplex PCR. V, J and clone size are those of that table, while D and trimming were read from the DNA. Among roughly 250,000 clones, around 85% were seen once, and the ten largest hold approximately 4%. The CDR3 runs 15 residues. V shed 4 bases, J shed 4 bases, and the junction held 5 bases outside the gene matches. Germline CDR1 and CDR2: SGHRS and YFSETQ. The TCR sequence derives from a woman between 40 and 55 years old with active or convalescent COVID-19. Sequenced input: peripheral blood. The chain employs TRBV5-1 and TRBJ2-1; 10 nucleotides match TRBD1. The chain's CDR3 is CASSPGQGVYNEQFF. CDR3 sequence (DNA): TGCGCCAGCAGCCCAGGACAGGGGGTTTACAATGAGCAGTTCTTC.